This T cell receptor (beta chain) was found in a study of cytomegalovirus exposure and HLA in healthy donors (dated by TCRdb to 2015 to 2018). With regard to the full study: According to an earlier analysis of around 600 of the donors, some 180 million T cells yielded some 120 million unique TCR beta sequences and around 280 Gb of sequence data. An early release that covered roughly 600 HLA-typed donors contained 300 to 350 gigabases of sequencing data and about 93 million unique TCR sequences. Among the roughly 400 genotyped donors, around 79% belonged to the genetic ancestry cluster associated with self-reported Caucasian donors. The study aimed to test whether signatures of past pathogen exposure could be identified by cataloging public T cell receptors. The study used immunosequencing to profile the T cell repertoires of around 600 subjects and linked those repertoires to cytomegalovirus serostatus. Along with the 666-subject first cohort, a separate validation cohort of more than 90 different subjects was used. To predict cytomegalovirus infection status, the study brought together high-throughput TCR immunosequencing, statistical association of individual TCRs with disease status, and machine learning. A later analysis re-examined previously published TCR beta repertoires from roughly 650 donors and added high-resolution HLA genotyping to investigate patterns of TCR occurrence. Rather than drawing on any new phenotypic data, the later analysis identified candidate immune exposures from TCR beta sequences and the way those sequences occurred across donors. To decide whether each TCR beta V gene segment behaved as functional or pseudogenic, an earlier analysis of 587 of the donors relied on high-throughput TCR beta sequencing. Donor age, sex, ethnicity and CMV serostatus were compiled together with the repertoire data. A later genetic analysis took genome-wide SNP genotypes for about three fifths of the roughly 670 donors and used that subset as a discovery cohort. All discovery cohort repertoires had been generated on a single sequencing platform. HLA typing covered class I and class II loci at four-digit resolution. Typing coverage varied by locus: roughly 620-640 donors for A, B, C, DRB1 and DQB1; some 520 for DQA1; nearly 610 for DPA1; 450 to 480 for DPB1. Roughly five DR-DQ haplotypes were handled as single units for association and clustering because linkage in the cohort was strong. Among about 410 genotyped donors of the cohort, an average of about 220,000 unique TCR beta nucleotide sequences was sequenced per donor, of which approximately 18% were non-productive. What the authors observed across the whole study: In a later analysis, about 17,000 TCR beta sequences were associated with specific HLA alleles at a false discovery rate of 0.05. A further reported finding was that TCR beta sequences accurately predicted the HLA-A and HLA-B alleles for most subjects in the first cohort. Because the 87-base-pair reads could not distinguish some IMGT-functional V segments, including TRBV6-2 and TRBV6-3, those segments were excluded. In vitro tests confirmed that a few of the cytomegalovirus-associated TCR beta chains recognize cytomegalovirus antigens. The classifier was reported to diagnose cytomegalovirus status with high specificity and sensitivity in both the original and validation cohorts. The sequencing pipeline was judged likely to have produced a cluster of highly shared sequence variants as a technical artifact. Because counts were too low, seventeen rarely observed V segments, including chromosome 9 orphons, were excluded from the earlier analysis of fewer than 650 of the donors. In a later genetic analysis, a missense DCLRE1C variant was associated with V-gene and J-gene trimming of TCR beta chains, and the association was replicated in an independent cohort. The study gave a list of 150 to 200 TCR beta chains associated with cytomegalovirus. In a later analysis, HLA-associated TCR beta chains were found to be more clonally expanded and to have lower generation probabilities than equally common non-associated chains. Because HLA typing was missing for some donors at each locus, association tests included only the typed subset. Most CMV-associated TCR beta chains appeared to be HLA-restricted in a later analysis, and the HLA associations seemed to be driven largely by CMV exposure. In a later genetic analysis, fewer N-insertions in productive TCRs were reported among donors in an Asian-associated ancestry cluster than the roughly 700-donor mean. According to a later analysis, TCR association rates differed among HLA loci, with DRB1 alleles showing the most associated TCRs and HLA-C alleles showing the fewest. Across donors, most TCR sequences were observed very rarely, whereas some public TCRs were present in many individuals. Assigning TCR associations to individual alleles was difficult when HLA alleles, especially DR and DQ, strongly co-occurred. Immune exposure information for the cohort was limited to CMV serostatus. Only TCR beta chains were sequenced in this cohort, and the absence of alpha or paired-chain data limited detectable features. Several of the top co-occurrence clusters appeared to be linked to parvovirus B19, influenza, CMV and Epstein-Barr virus, according to a later analysis. Correlated functional status among segregating V segments might be attributable to linkage disequilibrium, but an unknown experimental factor could not be ruled out. In an earlier analysis of roughly 560 of the donors, most TCR beta V segments were observed in productive rearrangements about 87% or about 30% of the time, broadly matching IMGT annotations. Presence/absence analyses assumed roughly uniform sequencing depth across donors, an assumption that may not hold. The authors suggested that the approach could potentially be generalized to other disease states and immunological phenotypes.

Taken from the germline V gene (reference sequence), the CDR1 and CDR2 loops are GTSNPN and SVGIG. The cysteine opens and the phenylalanine closes a CDR3 of 13 amino acids. Only CDR3 DNA remains: 39 bases, in frame from the first base. V is reduced by 0 bases and J by 3 bases, leaving a spacing of 7 bases between them. The cohort was made up of 500 to 800 healthy bone marrow donors. Cohort members were all nominally healthy when sampled, although unrecorded immune exposures were likely present. The donor was CMV seronegative and was included in the group of about 350 seronegative cohort members. A peripheral blood sample was provided by each donor, and peripheral blood mononuclear cells were used for TCR beta sequencing. Genomic DNA was extracted from the blood cell samples with the Qiagen DNeasy Blood Extraction Kit. Notes on this clone: It has no known antigen specificity.

The method behind the library was the immunoSEQ multiplex PCR assay. A mixture of 60 forward primers for TCR Vbeta segments and 13 reverse primers for TCR Jbeta segments was used in the multiplex PCR. The CDR3 region of rearranged TCR beta genes was amplified from genomic DNA with a multiplex PCR assay. On the Illumina HiSeq System, the amplified TCR beta libraries were sequenced as 87-base-pair reads. The study's processing was this. A later analysis tallied roughly 80 million unique TCR beta chains across the 650 to 750 repertoires, and about 12 million of those chains were shared by two or more donors. Raw reads were error-corrected and collapsed into unique sequences with a nearest-neighbor algorithm that merged closely related sequences to remove PCR and sequencing errors. CDR3 sequences were aligned to IMGT reference sequences to assign V, D and J gene segments. For a sequence to be retained, at least a six-nucleotide match to both a V gene segment and a J gene segment was required. Rearrangements were classified as productive when the CDR3 lacked stop codons and remained in frame with V and J, and all other rearrangements were classified as non-productive. CDR3 was defined by IMGT convention, running from the second conserved V-encoded cysteine to the conserved J-encoded phenylalanine. In an earlier analysis of 550 to 650 of the donors, sequences lacking an unambiguous match to a single V gene segment were excluded. An earlier analysis of several hundred of the donors classified V segments as functional when productive rearrangements were above 56.7% and as segregating when the standard deviation between donors was above 5%. A statistical classification framework was built to diagnose cytomegalovirus status from the catalog of TCR beta chain sequences. A later analysis assigned V and J genes by comparing TCR nucleotide sequences with IMGT/GENE-DB human TR gene sequences. Using the TCRdist pipeline, a later analysis assigned CDR3 sequences along with most-parsimonious VDJ recombination scenarios. In a later analysis, each TCR beta chain was defined by its CDR3 amino acid sequence together with its V-gene family, and reads without a unique V-gene family were excluded. As a way to deal with suspected cross-contamination and a sequencing artifact, a later analysis dropped hundreds of nucleotide sequences that were highly shared and had low generation probability. For each public chain, a later analysis derived a clonal expansion index from normalized ranks of inferred template counts within each repertoire. Generation probabilities in a later analysis came from a VDJ recombination model fitted to out-of-frame rearrangements, and those results were checked against IGoR. In a later analysis, TCR-TCR, TCR-HLA and TCR-CMV co-occurrence was scored with hypergeometric tests, and a repertoire-size bias correction was applied to TCR pairs. In a later analysis, false discovery rates were estimated by permuting HLA or CMV assignments 20 times. In a later analysis, co-occurring TCRs were grouped using DBSCAN, and TCRdist sequence similarity was added for clustering within HLA-allele-positive subsets. Repertoires with fewer than 30,000 or more than 120,000 public chains were left out of co-occurrence clustering, as were a handful of repertoires with anomalous nucleotide sharing. TCRdb obtained this table from immuneACCESS and retained in-frame rearrangements with V and J assigned. These tables miss some clones; where compared with another copy, unresolved V genes account for less than half of the shortfall, and the remainder is unexplained. D and trimming come from the DNA, and the V and J calls and clone size come from that table. The sample table holds roughly 75,000 clones. About 0.83% of the sample comes from the top ten.

The sequence joins TRBV30 to TRBJ2-3; the D gene is not confidently resolved. The receptor comes from a boy between 10 and 17 years old in good health and CMV-seronegative. Material: PBMCs. The sequenced DNA is TGTGCCTGGAGTGTACTATCGACAGATACGCAGTATTTT. This codes for CAWSVLSTDTQYF.